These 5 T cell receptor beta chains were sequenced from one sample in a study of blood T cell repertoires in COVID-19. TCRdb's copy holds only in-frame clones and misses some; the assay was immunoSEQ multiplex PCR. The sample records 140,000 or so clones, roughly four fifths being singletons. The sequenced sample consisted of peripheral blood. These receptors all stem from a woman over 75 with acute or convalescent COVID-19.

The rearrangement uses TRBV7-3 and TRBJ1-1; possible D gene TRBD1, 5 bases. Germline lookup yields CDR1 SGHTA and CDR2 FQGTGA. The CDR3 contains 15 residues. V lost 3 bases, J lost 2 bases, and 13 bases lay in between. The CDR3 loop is CASSLTGTYNTEAFF. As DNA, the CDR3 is TGTGCCAGCAGCTTGACCGGGACTTACAACACTGAAGCTTTCTTT.

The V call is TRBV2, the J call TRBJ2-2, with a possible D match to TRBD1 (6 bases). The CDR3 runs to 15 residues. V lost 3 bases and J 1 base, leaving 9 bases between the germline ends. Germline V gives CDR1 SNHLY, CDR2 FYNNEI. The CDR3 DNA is TGTGCCAGCAGTGAGATGGGACAGAACACCGGGGAGCTGTTTTTT. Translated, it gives CASSEMGQNTGELFF.

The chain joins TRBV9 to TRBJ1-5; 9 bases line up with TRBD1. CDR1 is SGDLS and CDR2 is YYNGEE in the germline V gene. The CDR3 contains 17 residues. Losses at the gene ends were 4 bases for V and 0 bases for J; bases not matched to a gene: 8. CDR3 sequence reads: CASSSGQGFNSNQPQHF. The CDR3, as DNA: TGTGCCAGCAGCTCGGGACAGGGCTTTAATAGCAATCAGCCCCAGCATTTT.

CDR3 loop: CASSSMRTGVSGNTIYF. The CDR3 nucleotides read TGTGCCAGCAGCTCCATGAGGACAGGAGTATCTGGAAACACCATATATTTT. The chain uses TRBV7-6 and TRBJ1-3; 7 bases map to TRBD1. V was pared by 4 bases and J by 1 base, with 10 bases of the junction left unmatched. Germline V CDR1 and CDR2: SGHVS, FNYEAQ. This CDR3 spans 17 amino acids.

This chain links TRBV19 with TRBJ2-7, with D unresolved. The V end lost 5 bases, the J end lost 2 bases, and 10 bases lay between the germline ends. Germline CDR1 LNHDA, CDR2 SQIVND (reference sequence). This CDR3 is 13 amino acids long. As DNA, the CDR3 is TGTGCCAGTAGTGATTCTCGGGCCTACGAGCAGTACTTC. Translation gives CASSDSRAYEQYF. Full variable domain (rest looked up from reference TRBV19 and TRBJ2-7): DGGITQSPKYLFRKEGQNVTLSCEQNLNHDAMYWYRQDPGQGLRLIYYSQIVNDFQKGDIAEGYSVSREKKESFPLTVTSAQKNPTAFYLCASSDSRAYEQYFGPGTRLTVT.